A selection of T cell receptor beta chains follows, all from one sample in a study of T cells after yellow fever vaccination. MiXCR, run by TCRdb on the 5' RACE reads, gives a single entry per CDR3 protein. The sample yields some 250,000 distinct CDR3 sequences, roughly 4% seen once. The source material was PBMCs, sampled 15 days after the yellow fever booster vaccination. These receptors all stem from a man in his late teens or twenties who received the YFV17D yellow fever vaccine. Both conserved end residues are part of each CDR3. The D gene is left open where the match is weak. The size field is filled for only some rows; it gives once, few, many or a size class.

CDR3aa: CASTGLSNTEAFF; CDR3nt: TGTGCCAGCACGGGGCTTTCGAACACTGAAGCTTTCTTT; d_gene: .; j_gene: TRBJ1-1; v_gene: TRBV28; abundance: many
CDR3aa: CASSLLGGRARPDTQYF; CDR3nt: TGTGCCAGCAGCTTGCTGGGGGGTAGGGCCCGGCCAGATACGCAGTATTTT; d_gene: .; j_gene: TRBJ2-3; v_gene: TRBV5-6; abundance: many
CDR3aa: CATFRRKGGNEQFF; CDR3nt: TGTGCCACCTTCAGGCGGAAAGGTGGTAATGAGCAGTTCTTC; d_gene: .; j_gene: TRBJ2-1; v_gene: TRBV7-9; abundance: many
CDR3aa: CASTSSWGGTYSYEQYF; CDR3nt: TGTGCCAGCACCTCATCCTGGGGGGGGACATACTCCTACGAGCAGTACTTC; d_gene: .; j_gene: TRBJ2-7; v_gene: TRBV12-3/TRBV12-4; abundance: many
CDR3aa: CASSLTPGQGDEQYF; CDR3nt: TGCGCCAGCAGCCTGACCCCGGGACAGGGGGACGAGCAGTACTTC; d_gene: TRBD1; j_gene: TRBJ2-7; v_gene: TRBV4-1; abundance: many
CDR3aa: CASSSDGDYGYTF; CDR3nt: TGCGCCAGCAGCTCGGACGGAGACTATGGCTACACCTTC; d_gene: .; j_gene: TRBJ1-2; v_gene: TRBV5-1; abundance: many
CDR3aa: CASSLVGFEAFF; CDR3nt: TGTGCCAGCAGCTTGGTCGGTTTTGAAGCTTTCTTT; d_gene: .; j_gene: TRBJ1-1; v_gene: TRBV5-6; abundance: many
CDR3aa: CATSDSLAGGQETQYF; CDR3nt: TGTGCCACCAGTGATTCCCTAGCGGGGGGACAAGAGACCCAGTACTTC; d_gene: TRBD2; j_gene: TRBJ2-5; v_gene: TRBV24-1; abundance: many
CDR3aa: CAISASGNAFF; CDR3nt: TGTGCCATCAGTGCGTCAGGGAACGCTTTCTTT; d_gene: .; j_gene: TRBJ1-1; v_gene: TRBV10-3; abundance: .
CDR3aa: CASSPGTSASGTGELFF; CDR3nt: TGCGCCAGCAGCCCGGGGACTAGCGCCTCAGGCACCGGGGAGCTGTTTTTT; d_gene: TRBD2; j_gene: TRBJ2-2; v_gene: TRBV5-1; abundance: many
CDR3aa: CASAPTGYNEQFF; CDR3nt: TGCGCCAGCGCACCGACAGGGTACAATGAGCAGTTCTTC; d_gene: TRBD1; j_gene: TRBJ2-1; v_gene: TRBV10-2; abundance: many
CDR3aa: CASAGGTGGRYVQYF; CDR3nt: TGTGCCAGCGCTGGAGGGACAGGGGGACGTTACGTGCAGTACTTC; d_gene: TRBD1; j_gene: TRBJ2-7; v_gene: TRBV12-3/TRBV12-4; abundance: many
CDR3aa: CSARGHSGESSYNSPLHF; CDR3nt: TGCAGTGCTAGAGGTCACTCAGGGGAGAGCTCCTATAATTCACCCCTCCACTTT; d_gene: .; j_gene: TRBJ1-6; v_gene: TRBV20-1; abundance: many
CDR3aa: CASTAVVVRNQPQHF; CDR3nt: TGTGCCAGTACCGCGGTTGTTGTACGCAATCAGCCCCAGCATTTT; d_gene: .; j_gene: TRBJ1-5; v_gene: TRBV19; abundance: few
CDR3aa: CASSFGYRNTEAFF; CDR3nt: TGTGCCAGCAGTTTCGGTTACCGGAACACTGAAGCTTTCTTT; d_gene: .; j_gene: TRBJ1-1; v_gene: TRBV12-3/TRBV12-4; abundance: many
CDR3aa: CASSPPIQGPSGANVLTF; CDR3nt: TGTGCCAGCAGCCCTCCTATACAGGGTCCCTCTGGGGCCAACGTCCTGACTTTC; d_gene: .; j_gene: TRBJ2-6; v_gene: TRBV7-9; abundance: .
CDR3aa: CASSLRGAAEETQYF; CDR3nt: TGTGCCAGCAGTTTACGGGGGGCGGCGGAAGAGACCCAGTACTTC; d_gene: .; j_gene: TRBJ2-5; v_gene: TRBV12-3/TRBV12-4; abundance: many
CDR3aa: CSVATRDLGRVGAFF; CDR3nt: TGCAGCGTCGCAACCCGGGACCTAGGTCGGGTGGGGGCTTTCTTT; d_gene: .; j_gene: TRBJ1-1; v_gene: TRBV29-1; abundance: many
CDR3aa: CASNIAGGHYNEQFF; CDR3nt: TGTGCCAGCAACATAGCGGGGGGGCACTACAATGAGCAGTTCTTC; d_gene: TRBD2; j_gene: TRBJ2-1; v_gene: TRBV12-3/TRBV12-4; abundance: many
CDR3aa: CASSLFAGANYGYTF; CDR3nt: TGTGCCAGCAGCTTATTCGCAGGGGCCAACTATGGCTACACCTTC; d_gene: .; j_gene: TRBJ1-2; v_gene: TRBV7-2; abundance: many
CDR3aa: CASSLRAETDTQYF; CDR3nt: TGTGCCAGCAGCTTACGGGCAGAAACAGATACGCAGTATTTT; d_gene: .; j_gene: TRBJ2-3; v_gene: TRBV7-2; abundance: many
CDR3aa: CASSLDRTFGYTF; CDR3nt: TGTGCCAGCAGCTTGGATAGGACGTTTGGCTACACCTTC; d_gene: .; j_gene: TRBJ1-2; v_gene: TRBV5-6; abundance: many
CDR3aa: CASGSGERYTF; CDR3nt: TGTGCCAGCGGTTCAGGAGAACGCTACACCTTC; d_gene: .; j_gene: TRBJ1-2; v_gene: TRBV6-2/TRBV6-3; abundance: many
CDR3aa: CASSLLINEKLFF; CDR3nt: TGTGCCAGCAGCTTATTAATCAATGAAAAACTGTTTTTT; d_gene: .; j_gene: TRBJ1-4; v_gene: TRBV7-2; abundance: many
CDR3aa: CASSDRAWDSNQPQHF; CDR3nt: TGTGCCAGCAGTGACCGGGCCTGGGACAGCAATCAGCCCCAGCATTTT; d_gene: .; j_gene: TRBJ1-5; v_gene: TRBV25-1; abundance: medium-sized
CDR3aa: CASSFGAATDTQYF; CDR3nt: TGCGCCAGCAGCTTCGGGGCTGCAACAGATACGCAGTATTTT; d_gene: .; j_gene: TRBJ2-3; v_gene: TRBV5-1; abundance: many
CDR3aa: CASRGIIQTSDLNTEAFF; CDR3nt: TGTGCCAGCAGGGGAATTATACAGACATCGGACCTGAACACTGAAGCTTTCTTT; d_gene: .; j_gene: TRBJ1-1; v_gene: TRBV6-2/TRBV6-3; abundance: many
CDR3aa: CSVEPGTTYTQYF; CDR3nt: TGCAGCGTTGAACCGGGGACCACATATACGCAGTATTTT; d_gene: .; j_gene: TRBJ2-3; v_gene: TRBV29-1; abundance: many
CDR3aa: CASTGQPASPLHF; CDR3nt: TGTGCCAGCACGGGACAGCCTGCTTCACCCCTCCACTTT; d_gene: TRBD1; j_gene: TRBJ1-6; v_gene: TRBV28; abundance: many
CDR3aa: CASSHPGMNTEAFF; CDR3nt: TGCGCCAGCAGCCATCCGGGGATGAACACTGAAGCTTTCTTT; d_gene: .; j_gene: TRBJ1-1; v_gene: TRBV4-1; abundance: many
CDR3aa: CASSLGVRGPGGYTF; CDR3nt: TGTGCCAGCAGTTTAGGCGTGAGAGGACCAGGAGGCTACACCTTC; d_gene: .; j_gene: TRBJ1-2; v_gene: TRBV12-3/TRBV12-4; abundance: many
CDR3aa: CASSQVAGAPKRQFF; CDR3nt: TGCGCCAGCAGCCAAGTCGCGGGGGCCCCCAAAAGGCAGTTCTTC; d_gene: .; j_gene: TRBJ2-1; v_gene: TRBV4-3; abundance: many
CDR3aa: CSAAQVSYNEQFF; CDR3nt: TGCAGTGCTGCCCAGGTTTCCTACAATGAGCAGTTCTTC; d_gene: .; j_gene: TRBJ2-1; v_gene: TRBV20-1; abundance: many
CDR3aa: CASSPIGDTEAFF; CDR3nt: TGTGCCAGCTCACCAATCGGAGACACTGAAGCTTTCTTT; d_gene: .; j_gene: TRBJ1-1; v_gene: TRBV18; abundance: .
CDR3aa: CASSLVAGQGGGYTF; CDR3nt: TGTGCCAGCAGCTTAGTAGCGGGACAGGGTGGCGGCTACACCTTC; d_gene: TRBD1; j_gene: TRBJ1-2; v_gene: TRBV7-9; abundance: many
CDR3aa: CSVVTGKWSSTDTQYF; CDR3nt: TGCAGCGTTGTAACGGGGAAATGGTCTAGCACAGATACGCAGTATTTT; d_gene: .; j_gene: TRBJ2-3; v_gene: TRBV29-1; abundance: many
CDR3aa: CASSYSGGSGTEAFF; CDR3nt: TGTGCCAGCAGTTACTCAGGGGGGTCCGGCACTGAAGCTTTCTTT; d_gene: .; j_gene: TRBJ1-1; v_gene: TRBV6-2/TRBV6-3; abundance: many
CDR3aa: CASRVRPFNTEAFF; CDR3nt: TGTGCCAGCAGGGTCCGTCCGTTCAACACTGAAGCTTTCTTT; d_gene: .; j_gene: TRBJ1-1; v_gene: TRBV5-4; abundance: .
CDR3aa: CASSYPPSGGLSTDTQYF; CDR3nt: TGTGCCAGCAGTTATCCACCTAGCGGGGGCCTCAGCACAGATACGCAGTATTTT; d_gene: TRBD2; j_gene: TRBJ2-3; v_gene: TRBV28; abundance: many
CDR3aa: CASSPGQEATNEKLFF; CDR3nt: TGTGCCAGCAGTCCGGGACAGGAAGCAACTAATGAAAAACTGTTTTTT; d_gene: TRBD1; j_gene: TRBJ1-4; v_gene: TRBV12-3/TRBV12-4; abundance: few
CDR3aa: CASSLEPQGRNEQFF; CDR3nt: TGCGCCAGCAGCTTGGAACCCCAGGGGCGGAATGAGCAGTTCTTC; d_gene: .; j_gene: TRBJ2-1; v_gene: TRBV5-1; abundance: many
CDR3aa: CASSSRQSSYNSPLHF; CDR3nt: TGTGCCAGCAGCTCACGACAGAGCTCCTATAATTCACCCCTCCACTTT; d_gene: .; j_gene: TRBJ1-6; v_gene: TRBV7-6; abundance: many
CDR3aa: CASSPPSGLAGTFPGELFF; CDR3nt: TGTGCCAGCAGTCCGCCCTCCGGACTAGCGGGGACTTTCCCCGGGGAGCTGTTTTTT; d_gene: TRBD2; j_gene: TRBJ2-2; v_gene: TRBV12-3/TRBV12-4; abundance: many